The entry below describes one T cell receptor (beta chain). Its matching antigen is unknown. The germline V gene has CDR1 SGHRS and CDR2 YFSETQ. This CDR3 comprises 14 residues. V gave up 4 bases and J gave up 5 bases; unmatched junction bases: 7. Investigators merged groups given second doses at roughly 4 or roughly 12 weeks. The data derive from a study of T cell responses to AZD1222 COVID-19 vaccine. Only in-frame clones appear in the TCRdb table, and some are missing; sequencing was by immunoSEQ multiplex PCR. The table has about 60,000 clones, around 80% seen once. The study's findings and limits: Sampled repertoires all dated from after the peak T cell response. Baseline serostatus was positive in only 5 to 7 AZD1222 recipients. Donors skewed white British and female; clonal diversity was possibly underestimated.

This chain uses TRBV5-1 with TRBJ2-7, with 9 bases fitting TRBD1. The TCR originated in an adult who received the AZD1222 COVID-19 vaccine. Sequencing was performed on peripheral blood, taken 28 days after the second AZD1222 dose. CDR3 protein: CASSGGQGVHEQYF. For the CDR3, the DNA is TGCGCCAGCAGCGGGGGACAGGGAGTCCACGAGCAGTACTTC.